The next 9 T cell receptor beta chains were all read from a single sample in a study of cytomegalovirus exposure and HLA in healthy donors. Vbeta (60) and Jbeta (13) primers were used in the PCR. Repertoires were generated with immunoSEQ multiplex PCR, while TCRdb's copy carries only in-frame clones and drops some. The sample lists more than 85,000 clones; 70% to 85% were seen once. Sequenced input: PBMCs. The source is a woman in her late teens or twenties in good health and CMV-seronegative.

The CDR3 protein is CASSRYSPGTGELFF. For the CDR3, the DNA is TGTGCCAGCAGCCGGTACTCCCCAGGGACCGGGGAGCTGTTTTTT. The rearrangement joins TRBV14 to TRBJ2-2; a possible D gene is TRBD1 (5 bases). V lost 4 bases and J lost 5, with 14 bases in between. The V gene's germline CDR1 is SGHDN and CDR2 FVKESK. This CDR3 comprises 15 residues.

Remarks on this clone: One end of the junction is discordant with germline, which a read error may explain. The CDR3 is CSSSLETGGLGTEAFF. The CDR3 coding sequence is TGTTCCAGCAGCTTAGAAACCGGGGGTTTGGGGACTGAAGCTTTCTTT. The chain links TRBV7-9 to TRBJ1-1; tentative D call: TRBD1 (5 bases). The CDR3 loop spans 16 amino acids. Germline V gives CDR1 SEHNR, CDR2 FQNEAQ (reference sequence).

The rearrangement uses TRBV2 and TRBJ1-5, with a possible D match to TRBD1 (6 bases). The V and J ends lost 1 base and 7 bases respectively, with 14 bases between them. Per germline, CDR1 SNHLY and CDR2 FYNNEI. The CDR3 spans 15 residues. The CDR3 loop reads CASSEGRGPHQPQHF. CDR3 DNA: TGTGCCAGCAGTGAAGGCAGGGGACCCCACCAGCCCCAGCATTTT.

The chain combines TRBV19 with TRBJ2-7, with TRBD1 matching over 7 bases. The CDR3 spans 16 residues. V was clipped by 4 bases and J by 1 base; unmatched bases: 10. From germline, CDR1 is LNHDA and CDR2 SQIVND (reference sequence). CDR3 amino acids: CASSTSWGRGSYEQYF. The CDR3 coding sequence is TGTGCCAGTAGTACCAGTTGGGGCAGGGGGTCCTACGAGCAGTACTTC.

The chain has TRBV5-1 and TRBJ2-3; 12 bases map to TRBD2. The V and J ends lost 4 bases and 2 bases, in that order; junction bases with no gene match: 8. CDR1 is SGHRS and CDR2 is YFSETQ in the germline V gene. The CDR3 has 17 amino acids. The chain's CDR3 is CASSHGASGRATDTQYF. CDR3 sequence (DNA): TGCGCCAGCAGCCACGGGGCTAGCGGGAGGGCCACAGATACGCAGTATTTT.

The chain uses TRBV7-2 and TRBJ2-1; possible D gene TRBD2, 6 bases. The V end was cut by 0 bases, the J end by 10 bases, with 7 bases between. CDR1 SGHTA and CDR2 FQGNSA come from the germline V gene. The CDR3 consists of 12 residues. This CDR3 reads CASSLARGEQFF. The CDR3 DNA reads TGTGCCAGCAGCTTAGCCCGGGGGGAGCAGTTCTTC. Variable domain in full (rest from reference TRBV7-2 and TRBJ2-1): GAGVSQSPSNKVTEKGKDVELRCDPISGHTALYWYRQSLGQGLEFLIYFQGNSAPDKSGLPSDRFSAERTGGSVSTLTIQRTQQEDSAVYLCASSLARGEQFFGPGTRLTVL.

The chain couples TRBV19 to TRBJ2-1, with D possibly being TRBD2 (5 bases). The CDR3 consists of 14 residues. Between the trimmed V and J ends, which lost 6 bases and 4 bases, there was a span of 13 bases. Per germline, CDR1 LNHDA and CDR2 SQIVND (reference sequence). In DNA form, the CDR3 reads TGTGCCAGTAGCCCCATGCCGGGGTACAATGAGCAGTTCTTC. Encoded protein: CASSPMPGYNEQFF.

The count of this clone is one. The V and J genes are TRBV30 and TRBJ2-5; D unresolved. The closer fit of TRBJ2-7 to the DNA end suggests the J call may be wrong. This CDR3 is built from 14 residues. Germline V CDR1 and CDR2: GTSNPN, SVGIG (reference sequence). The CDR3 region is CAWSVGASSYEQYF. The CDR3 DNA reads TGTGCCTGGAGTGTAGGAGCGTCTAGCTACGAGCAGTACTTC.

The DNA for the CDR3 is TGTGCCAGCAGCTTTACTAAAGACACTGAAGCTTTCTTT. Residues: CASSFTKDTEAFF. The chain recombines TRBV5-5 with TRBJ1-1, with D uncertain. Germline values: CDR1 SGHKS, CDR2 YYEKEE (reference sequence). Trimming took off 2 bases at V and 3 bases at J, with 8 bases between the two ends. CDR3 size: 13 residues.